The TCR beta chain described here comes from a study of technical replicates of blood from a few donors. This table comes from immunoSEQ multiplex PCR, and its TCRdb copy is limited to in-frame clones, with some not included. Of some 60,000 clones listed, approximately 87% are singletons. This clone was picked up one time. The CDR3 consists of 15 residues. CDR1 and CDR2 from the germline V gene are MNHEY and SVGAGI. V trimming: 6 bases; J trimming: 0 bases; junction bases outside the gene matches: 5. The clonotype originates from a human donor in good health. Some clones in this sample may be carry-over from other donors' samples. The sample consisted of PBMCs. This chain links TRBV6-5 with TRBJ1-3, with TRBD1 matching 7 bases. This chain's CDR3 is CASSQQGNSGNTIYF. CDR3 nucleotide sequence: TGTGCCAGCAGCCAACAGGGGAACTCTGGAAACACCATATATTTT.